These 12 T cell receptor beta chains came from one sample sequenced in a study of cytomegalovirus exposure and HLA in healthy donors. The PCR ran on 60 Vbeta and 13 Jbeta primers. Profiled with immunoSEQ multiplex PCR; TCRdb holds only in-frame clones, not every one. The sample carries approximately 160,000 clones, 77% recorded once. Sequences were obtained from PBMCs. The receptors come from a woman aged 25 to 45 in good health and CMV-seronegative.

The chain is built from TRBV5-6 and TRBJ2-7; 15 bases agree with TRBD2. V dropped 2 bases and J dropped 6; count of bases not matched to a gene: 9. Germline values: CDR1 SGHDT, CDR2 YYEEEE. This CDR3 is built from 17 residues. CDR3 nucleotide sequence: TGTGCCAGCAGCTTAGGACTAGCGGGAGGGCTGATGTTCGAGCAGTACTTC. Amino acid sequence: CASSLGLAGGLMFEQYF.

Remarks on this clone: This specimen includes other DNA sequences encoding the same CDR3. This chain uses TRBV7-2 with TRBJ2-7; 9 bases match TRBD1. Germline CDR1 SGHTA, CDR2 FQGNSA. Unmatched junction bases numbered 1, after V lost 2 bases and J lost 2 bases. This CDR3 contains 14 residues. CDR3: CASSLRQGAYEQYF. For the CDR3, the DNA is TGTGCCAGCAGCTTAAGACAGGGGGCCTACGAGCAGTACTTC. The whole variable domain, remainder taken from reference TRBV7-2 and TRBJ2-7, is GAGVSQSPSNKVTEKGKDVELRCDPISGHTALYWYRQSLGQGLEFLIYFQGNSAPDKSGLPSDRFSAERTGGSVSTLTIQRTQQEDSAVYLCASSLRQGAYEQYFGPGTRLTVT.

The rearrangement joins TRBV5-1 to TRBJ2-2; TRBD2 might be the D (6 bases). The germline V and J ends were trimmed by 2 bases and 4 bases, with 6 bases remaining between them. This CDR3 has 13 residues. In germline, CDR1 is SGHRS, CDR2 YFSETQ. The CDR3 here is CASSFGSTGELFF. The CDR3 nucleotides are TGCGCCAGCAGCTTCGGGAGCACCGGGGAGCTGTTTTTT.

This clone was found a few times. V gene TRBV4-1 combines with J gene TRBJ2-1; 12 bases agree with TRBD2. This CDR3 has 22 amino acids. V was clipped by 0 bases and J by 3 bases; unmatched bases: 18. CDR1 and CDR2 from the germline V gene are MGHRA and YSYEKL. CDR3 sequence reads: CASSQDRLLAGGPIRSYNEQFF. The CDR3 DNA is TGCGCCAGCAGCCAAGACCGCCTTCTAGCGGGAGGGCCAATACGGAGCTACAATGAGCAGTTCTTC.

The CDR3: CASSVRQGAYEQYF. The CDR3 coding sequence is TGTGCCAGCAGCGTCCGACAGGGAGCCTACGAGCAGTACTTC. The chain combines TRBV5-4 with TRBJ2-7, with 7 positions matching TRBD1. The CDR3 extends over 14 amino acids. V lost 4 bases to trimming and J lost 2 bases; unmatched junction nucleotides: 6. Germline V gene lookup returns CDR1 SGHNT and CDR2 YYREEE (reference sequence).

The CDR3 region is CSVTGQLSYEQYF. CDR3 nucleotide sequence: TGCAGCGTGACGGGACAACTCTCCTACGAGCAGTACTTC. The V gene is TRBV29-1, the J gene TRBJ2-7; a weak D match, TRBD1 (6 bases). Trimming removed 6 bases from V and 0 bases from J, with 12 bases in between. This CDR3 has 13 amino acids. Germline CDR1 and CDR2: SQVTM and ANQGSEA.

This clone has a handful of counts. The V call is TRBV11-1, the J call TRBJ2-3, with unresolved D. Trimming took 1 base from V and 2 from J, leaving 4 bases between them. Germline V CDR1 and CDR2: SGHAT, FQDESV (reference sequence). CDR3 length equals 13 residues. The CDR3 DNA reads as TGTGCCAGCAGCTTAGGACACACAGATACGCAGTATTTT. Protein: CASSLGHTDTQYF.

The chain is built from TRBV6-5 and TRBJ1-5, with D possibly being TRBD1 (6 bases). The CDR3 has 13 residues. Germline CDR1 is MNHEY and CDR2 is SVGAGI. V dropped 6 bases and J dropped 8 bases, with 14 bases sitting between them. The CDR3 protein is CASSQDSQEPQHF. The CDR3, as DNA: TGTGCCAGCAGCCAGGACAGTCAAGAGCCCCAGCATTTT.

Turning to this clone: Sequence at one end of the junction differs from germline and may be a read error. Distinct nucleotide sequences in the sample also encode this CDR3. The chain has TRBV4-2 and TRBJ2-1, with a possible D match to TRBD1 (5 bases). This CDR3 has 18 amino acids. Germline assignment: CDR1 LGHNA and CDR2 YNFKEQ. CDR3 bases: TGTGCCAGCAGCCACCACATCCGCGGTGACAGCTCCGACAATGAGCAGTTCTTC. The encoded protein is CASSHHIRGDSSDNEQFF.

V usage is TRBV5-1 and J usage is TRBJ2-3, with 12 bases that match TRBD2. The trim removed 1 base at V and 4 bases at J, leaving 13 bases unmatched. Germline CDR1 reads SGHRS; CDR2 reads YFSETQ. This CDR3 is 19 amino acids long. The CDR3 here is CASSLNLYLAGGPSDTQYF. Here the CDR3 DNA reads TGCGCCAGCAGCTTGAACCTTTACCTAGCGGGAGGGCCTTCAGATACGCAGTATTTT.

This chain connects TRBV5-6 to TRBJ1-6; TRBD1 is a possible D gene (6 bases). The CDR3 totals 15 residues. The V end was cut by 1 base, the J end by 7 bases, with 12 bases between. Germline CDR1 reads SGHDT; CDR2 reads YYEEEE. CDR3 DNA sequence: TGTGCCAGCAGCTTGAACAGGGCATTGAATTCACCCCTCCACTTT. Protein sequence: CASSLNRALNSPLHF.

This clone was seen a few times. The rearrangement uses TRBV6-5 and TRBJ1-4; D perhaps matches TRBD1 (5 bases). Trimming cost V 0 bases and J 5 bases, with 7 bases left between them. The CDR3 runs to 14 residues. The germline V gene encodes CDR1 MNHEY and CDR2 SVGAGI. Here the CDR3 DNA reads TGTGCCAGCAGTTACTCGTACAGGAATGAAAAACTGTTTTTT. Translated: CASSYSYRNEKLFF.